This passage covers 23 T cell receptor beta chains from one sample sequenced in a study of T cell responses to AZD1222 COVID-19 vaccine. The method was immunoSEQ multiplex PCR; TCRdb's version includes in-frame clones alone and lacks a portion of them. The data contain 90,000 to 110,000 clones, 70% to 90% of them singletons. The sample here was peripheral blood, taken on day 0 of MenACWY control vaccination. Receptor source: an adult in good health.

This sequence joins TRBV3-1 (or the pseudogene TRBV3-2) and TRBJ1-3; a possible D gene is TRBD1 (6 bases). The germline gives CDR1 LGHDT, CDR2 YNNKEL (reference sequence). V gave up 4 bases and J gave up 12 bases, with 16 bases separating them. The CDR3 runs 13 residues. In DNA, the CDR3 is TGTGCCAGCAGCCCCCGGGACACCAGGAGCATATATTTT. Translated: CASSPRDTRSIYF.

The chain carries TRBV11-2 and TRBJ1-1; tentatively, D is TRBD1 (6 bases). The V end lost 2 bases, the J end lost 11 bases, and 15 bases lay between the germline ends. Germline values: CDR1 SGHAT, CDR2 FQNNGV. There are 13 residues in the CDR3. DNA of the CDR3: TGTGCCAGCAGCTTATCCTTGACAGGTGAGGCTTTCTTT. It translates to CASSLSLTGEAFF.

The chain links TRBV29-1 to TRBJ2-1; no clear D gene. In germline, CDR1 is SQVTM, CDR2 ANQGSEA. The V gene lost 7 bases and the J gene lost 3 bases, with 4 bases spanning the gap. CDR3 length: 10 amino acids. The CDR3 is CSGLYNEQFF. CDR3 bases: TGCAGCGGACTCTACAATGAGCAGTTCTTC.

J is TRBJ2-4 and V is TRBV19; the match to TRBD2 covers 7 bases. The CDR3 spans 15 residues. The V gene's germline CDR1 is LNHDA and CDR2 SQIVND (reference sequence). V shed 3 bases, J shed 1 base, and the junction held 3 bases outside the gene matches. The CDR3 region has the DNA TGTGCCAGTAGTATCGGGCGGGGGGCCAAAAACATTCAGTACTTC. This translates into CASSIGRGAKNIQYF.

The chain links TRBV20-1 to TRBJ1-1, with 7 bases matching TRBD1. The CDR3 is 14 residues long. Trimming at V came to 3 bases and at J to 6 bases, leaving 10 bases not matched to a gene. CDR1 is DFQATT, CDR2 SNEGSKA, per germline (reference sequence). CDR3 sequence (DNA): TGCAGTGCTAGTCAACAGGGGATATTCCCTGAAGCTTTCTTT. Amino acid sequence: CSASQQGIFPEAFF.

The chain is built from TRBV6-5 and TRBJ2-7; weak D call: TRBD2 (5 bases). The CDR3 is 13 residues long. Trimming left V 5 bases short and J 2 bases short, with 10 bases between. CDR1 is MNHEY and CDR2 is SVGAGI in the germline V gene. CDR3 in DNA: TGTGCCAGCAGTAAAAGCGGTACCTACGAGCAGTACTTC. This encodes CASSKSGTYEQYF.

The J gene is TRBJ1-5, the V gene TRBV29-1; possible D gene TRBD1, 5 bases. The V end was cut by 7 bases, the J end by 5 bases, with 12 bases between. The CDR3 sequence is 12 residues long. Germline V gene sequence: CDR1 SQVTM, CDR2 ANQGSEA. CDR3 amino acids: CSAGDSDQPQHF. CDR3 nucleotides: TGCAGCGCTGGGGACTCAGATCAGCCCCAGCATTTT.

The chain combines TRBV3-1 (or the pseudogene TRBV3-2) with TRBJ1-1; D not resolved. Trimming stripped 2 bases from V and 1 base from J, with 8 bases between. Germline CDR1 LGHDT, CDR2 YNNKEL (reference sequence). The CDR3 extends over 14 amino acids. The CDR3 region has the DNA TGTGCCAGCAGCCAACGGCGGGAGAACACTGAAGCTTTCTTT. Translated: CASSQRRENTEAFF.

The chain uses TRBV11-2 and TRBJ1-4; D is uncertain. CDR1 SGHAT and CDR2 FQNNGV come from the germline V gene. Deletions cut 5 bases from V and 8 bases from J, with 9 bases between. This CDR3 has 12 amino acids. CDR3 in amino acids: CASSPGLEKLFF. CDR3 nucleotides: TGTGCCAGCAGCCCAGGACTAGAAAAACTGTTTTTT.

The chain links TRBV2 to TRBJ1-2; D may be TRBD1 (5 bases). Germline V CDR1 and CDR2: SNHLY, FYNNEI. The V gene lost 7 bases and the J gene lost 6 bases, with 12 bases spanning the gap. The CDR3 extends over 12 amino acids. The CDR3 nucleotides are TGTGCCAGCACGCCCGGAGGGGATGGCTACACCTTC. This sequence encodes CASTPGGDGYTF.

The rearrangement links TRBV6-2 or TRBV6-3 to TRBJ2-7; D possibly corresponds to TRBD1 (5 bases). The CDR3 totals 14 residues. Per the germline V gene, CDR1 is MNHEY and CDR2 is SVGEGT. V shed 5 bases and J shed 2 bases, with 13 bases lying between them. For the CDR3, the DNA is TGTGCCAGCAGTCCGCCGACAGAGACCTACGAGCAGTACTTC. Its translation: CASSPPTETYEQYF.

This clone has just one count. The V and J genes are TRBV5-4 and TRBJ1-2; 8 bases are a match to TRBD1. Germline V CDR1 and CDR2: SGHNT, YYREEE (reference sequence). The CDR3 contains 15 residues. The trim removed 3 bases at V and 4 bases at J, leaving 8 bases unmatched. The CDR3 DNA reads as TGTGCCAGCAGCTCTGGACAGGGACAATTCTATGGCTACACCTTC. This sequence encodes CASSSGQGQFYGYTF.

The CDR3 reads CASSFGQRKNIQYF. DNA of the CDR3: TGTGCCAGCAGCTTCGGGCAGCGGAAAAACATTCAGTACTTC. The rearrangement joins TRBV11-2 to TRBJ2-4, with a weak D call TRBD2 (5 bases). CDR3 length equals 14 residues. V lost 3 bases to trimming and J lost 4 bases, with 10 bases between them. Germline assignment: CDR1 SGHAT and CDR2 FQNNGV.

The CDR3 nucleotides read TGCGCCACCCGGCGGACTACCGGGACCGCCGGGGAGCTGTTTTTT. Protein: CATRRTTGTAGELFF. This chain connects TRBV5-1 to TRBJ2-2, with TRBD2 as a possible D gene (6 bases). Deletions cut 9 bases from V and 6 bases from J, with 21 bases between. The V gene's germline CDR1 is SGHRS and CDR2 YFSETQ. This CDR3 spans 15 amino acids.

Here the CDR3 DNA reads TGTGCCAGCATACCCCCAGGCGACACTGAAGCTTTCTTT. Protein: CASIPPGDTEAFF. The chain joins TRBV28 to TRBJ1-1; no reliable D call. The CDR3 loop spans 13 amino acids. Trimming left V 7 bases short and J 3 bases short, with 12 bases between. Germline V gene data show CDR1 as MDHEN and CDR2 as SYDVKM.

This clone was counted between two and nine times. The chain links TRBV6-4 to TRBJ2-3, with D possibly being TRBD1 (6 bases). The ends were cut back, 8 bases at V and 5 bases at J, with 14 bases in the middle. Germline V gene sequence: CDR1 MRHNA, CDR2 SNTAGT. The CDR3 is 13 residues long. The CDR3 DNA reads TGTGCCAGCTCCAAATCAGGGGAAGATACGCAGTATTTT. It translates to CASSKSGEDTQYF.

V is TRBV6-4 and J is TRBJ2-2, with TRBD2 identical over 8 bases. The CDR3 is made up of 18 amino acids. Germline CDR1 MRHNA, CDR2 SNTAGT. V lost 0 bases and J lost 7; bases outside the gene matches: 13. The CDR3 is CASSDSTLERELHGELFF. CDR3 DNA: TGTGCCAGCAGTGACTCGACCCTCGAGCGGGAGCTTCACGGGGAGCTGTTTTTT.

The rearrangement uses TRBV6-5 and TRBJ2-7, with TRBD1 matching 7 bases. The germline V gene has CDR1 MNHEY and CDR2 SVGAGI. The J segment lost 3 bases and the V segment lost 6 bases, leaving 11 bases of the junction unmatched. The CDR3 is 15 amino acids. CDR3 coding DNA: TGTGCCAGCAGCTACACCCGACAGGGCGGCTACGAGCAGTACTTC. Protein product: CASSYTRQGGYEQYF.

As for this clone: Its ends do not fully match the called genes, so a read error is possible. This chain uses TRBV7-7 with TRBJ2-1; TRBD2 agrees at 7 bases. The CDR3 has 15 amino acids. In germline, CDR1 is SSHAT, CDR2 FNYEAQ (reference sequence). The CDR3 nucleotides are TGTGCTAGCAGCTTAGATCCGGGAGGAAACAATGAGCAGTTCTTC. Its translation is CASSLDPGGNNEQFF.

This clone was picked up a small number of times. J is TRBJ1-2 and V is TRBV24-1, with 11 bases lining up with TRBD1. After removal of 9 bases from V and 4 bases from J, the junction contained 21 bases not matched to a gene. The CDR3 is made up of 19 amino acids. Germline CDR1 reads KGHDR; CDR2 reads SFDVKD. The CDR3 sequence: CATYGWLEDRGRGAYGYTF. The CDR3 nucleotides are TGTGCCACCTATGGATGGTTGGAGGACAGGGGGCGCGGGGCCTATGGCTACACCTTC.

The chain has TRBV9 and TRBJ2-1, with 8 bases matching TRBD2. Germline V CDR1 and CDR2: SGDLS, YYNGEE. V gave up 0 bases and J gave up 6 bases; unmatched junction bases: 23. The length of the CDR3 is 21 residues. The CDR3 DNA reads TGTGCCAGCAGCGTAGCTCCTTCCGGGCGGATAGCGGGGACGCTGGGCAATGAGCAGTTCTTC. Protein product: CASSVAPSGRIAGTLGNEQFF.

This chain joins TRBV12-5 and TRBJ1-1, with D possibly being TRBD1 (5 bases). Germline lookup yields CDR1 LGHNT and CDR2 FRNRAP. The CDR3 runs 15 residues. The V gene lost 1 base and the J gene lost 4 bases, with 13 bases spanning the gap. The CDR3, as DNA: TGTGCTAGTGGTTTGGGGCAGGGTTGGGGCACTGAAGCTTTCTTT. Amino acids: CASGLGQGWGTEAFF.

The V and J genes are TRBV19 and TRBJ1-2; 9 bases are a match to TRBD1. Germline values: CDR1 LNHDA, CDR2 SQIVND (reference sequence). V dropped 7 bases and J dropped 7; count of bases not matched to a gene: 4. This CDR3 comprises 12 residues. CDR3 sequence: CASTLTGGGYTF. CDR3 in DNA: TGTGCCAGTACCCTGACAGGGGGTGGCTACACCTTC.